These 5 T cell receptor beta chains were all obtained from the same sample, sequenced in a study of OX40 agonist ivuxolimab in advanced cancers. TCRdb's table, derived via immunoSEQ multiplex PCR, lists solely in-frame clones and lacks some. The repertoire consists of 72,000 or so clones, with about 80% occurring once and the leading ten covering almost 4.5%. Sequencing used CD4+ or CD8+ T cells sorted from blood, obtained in a trial of the OX40 agonist ivuxolimab. The receptor set was obtained from an adult with an advanced solid tumor such as melanoma, head and neck, liver or kidney cancer.

This sequence joins TRBV6-1 and TRBJ1-1; D is uncertain. The CDR3 is made up of 13 amino acids. V lost 1 base, J lost 5 bases, and 8 bases lay in between. Germline lookup yields CDR1 MNHNS and CDR2 SASEGT. The CDR3 reads CASSEGRRTEAFF. The CDR3, as DNA: TGTGCCAGCAGTGAAGGGAGGAGGACTGAAGCTTTCTTT.

CDR3 DNA sequence: TGTGCCAGCAGTTACTCGGGGAGGGTGAACACTGAAGCTTTCTTT. Translation: CASSYSGRVNTEAFF. The chain carries TRBV6-6 and TRBJ1-1; no clear D. V was trimmed by 0 bases and J by 0 bases, leaving 8 bases between them. CDR3 length equals 15 residues. Germline V gene sequence: CDR1 MNHNY, CDR2 SVGAGI (reference sequence).

The V and J genes are TRBV7-2 and TRBJ2-2; D may correspond to TRBD1 or TRBD2 (5 bases each). The ends were cut back, 3 bases at V and 6 bases at J, with 5 bases in the middle. CDR3 length equals 12 residues. CDR1 and CDR2 (germline): SGHTA, FQGNSA. CDR3 in amino acids: CASSLGAGELFF. The CDR3 DNA follows: TGTGCCAGCAGCTTGGGGGCCGGGGAGCTGTTTTTT. The full variable domain, completed using reference TRBV7-2 and TRBJ2-2, is GAGVSQSPSNKVTEKGKDVELRCDPISGHTALYWYRQSLGQGLEFLIYFQGNSAPDKSGLPSDRFSAERTGGSVSTLTIQRTQQEDSAVYLCASSLGAGELFFGEGSRLTVL.

This chain links TRBV19 with TRBJ1-3; no clear D gene. The CDR3 loop spans 15 amino acids. V was clipped by 2 bases and J by 0 bases, with 8 bases between them. Germline-derived CDR1 and CDR2 are LNHDA and SQIVND (reference sequence). CDR3 region: CASSISAASGNTIYF. The CDR3 coding sequence is TGTGCCAGTAGTATATCGGCCGCCTCTGGAAACACCATATATTTT.

The chain's CDR3 is CASKATTSGTYNEQFF. In DNA form, the CDR3 reads TGTGCCAGCAAGGCTACCACTAGCGGAACCTACAATGAGCAGTTCTTC. J is TRBJ2-1 and V is TRBV19; 8 bases align to TRBD2. CDR3 length: 16 residues. V lost 9 bases and J lost 2; bases outside the gene matches: 12. CDR1 LNHDA and CDR2 SQIVND come from the germline V gene (reference sequence).